The next 11 T cell receptor beta chains were all read from a single sample in a study of shared clonotypes between healthy human individuals. Profiling relied on immunoSEQ multiplex PCR, and the TCRdb table lists in-frame clones only, not all of them. The table shows around 2,000,000 clones, with roughly 96% occurring only once. The sequenced sample was naive CD4+ T cells sorted from blood. Subset in this sample: CD45RA+ positively selected. The receptors originated from a man between 18 and 35 years old in good health.

The chain uses TRBV6-6 and TRBJ2-7; no firm D call. Germline-derived CDR1 and CDR2 are MNHNY and SVGAGI (reference sequence). The CDR3 sequence is 13 residues long. The V end lost 7 bases, the J end lost 0 bases, and 10 bases lay between the germline ends. The DNA for the CDR3 is TGTGCCAGCAACTCCTATCTCTCCTACGAGCAGTACTTC. The encoded protein is CASNSYLSYEQYF.

This clone was counted once. CDR3 sequence reads: CASSLGWGYNSPLHF. The CDR3, as DNA: TGTGCCAGCAGTTTAGGGTGGGGTTATAATTCACCCCTCCACTTT. The V and J genes are TRBV27 and TRBJ1-6; D call uncertain. Germline-derived CDR1 and CDR2 are MNHEY and SMNVEV (reference sequence). Trimming removed 2 bases at V and 4 bases at J, with 9 bases between. This CDR3 comprises 15 residues.

This rearrangement joins TRBV6-5 to TRBJ2-4; 10 bases line up with TRBD1. After removal of 0 bases from V and 9 bases from J, the junction contained 5 bases not matched to a gene. CDR3 length: 15 amino acids. Germline CDR1 reads MNHEY; CDR2 reads SVGAGI. DNA for the CDR3: TGTGCCAGCAGTTACTCCGGGACAGGGGAGACCATTCAGTACTTC. Translating it yields CASSYSGTGETIQYF.

The chain carries TRBV7-9 and TRBJ2-1, with 10 bases identical to TRBD2. The CDR3 is made up of 16 amino acids. The V segment lost 2 bases and the J segment 5 bases; nucleotides outside the gene matches: 6. Germline V gene lookup returns CDR1 SEHNR and CDR2 FQNEAQ (reference sequence). The CDR3 here is CASSLQRTSGHNEQFF. As DNA, the CDR3 is TGTGCCAGCAGCTTACAGAGGACTAGCGGACACAATGAGCAGTTCTTC.

This chain connects TRBV2 to TRBJ2-3, with D uncertain. The CDR3 is made up of 13 amino acids. The V gene's germline CDR1 is SNHLY and CDR2 FYNNEI. V was trimmed by 7 bases and J by 2 bases, leaving 10 bases between them. The CDR3 DNA reads as TGTGCCAGCACTCGGACGGTCACAGATACGCAGTATTTT. Translating it yields CASTRTVTDTQYF.

Concerning this clone itself: This CDR3 is also generated by other DNA sequences in the sample. This sequence joins TRBV19 and TRBJ1-1; D remains ambiguous. V lost 3 bases, J lost 0 bases, and 2 bases lay in between. Germline values: CDR1 LNHDA, CDR2 SQIVND (reference sequence). The CDR3 contains 12 residues. CDR3 in DNA: TGTGCCAGTAGTATCCTGAACACTGAAGCTTTCTTT. This translates into CASSILNTEAFF.

The chain couples TRBV6-6 to TRBJ2-7; the D call may be TRBD1 or TRBD2 (5 bases each). The CDR3 has 15 amino acids. V was shortened by 6 bases and J by 1 base, with 16 bases between the two germline ends. The V gene's germline CDR1 is MNHNY and CDR2 SVGAGI (reference sequence). The CDR3 reads CASRGTGTGSYEQYF. The CDR3 DNA follows: TGTGCCAGCAGGGGCACCGGGACGGGATCCTACGAGCAGTACTTC.

The V and J genes are TRBV6-5 and TRBJ1-4; D gene ambiguous. The CDR3 length is 13 residues. The V end was cut by 6 bases, the J end by 8 bases, with 13 bases between. The germline CDR1 and CDR2 sequences are MNHEY and SVGAGI. CDR3 region: CASRHPSVEKLFF. The CDR3 DNA reads as TGTGCCAGCAGGCACCCGTCGGTAGAAAAACTGTTTTTT.

The rearrangement uses TRBV6-4 and TRBJ1-1; the D is unclear. This CDR3 has 13 amino acids. The germline V gene has CDR1 MRHNA and CDR2 SNTAGT. Trimming stripped 7 bases from V and 0 bases from J, with 9 bases between. For the CDR3, the DNA is TGTGCCAGCAATTCAACAGTGAACACTGAAGCTTTCTTT. This codes for CASNSTVNTEAFF.

This rearrangement joins TRBV10-3 to TRBJ2-3; 10 bases align to TRBD1. Germline V gene data show CDR1 as ENHRY and CDR2 as SYGVKD. This CDR3 is 13 amino acids long. The ends lost 6 bases at V and 5 bases at J; junction bases unmatched: 2. CDR3 sequence: CAIRGTGEDTQYF. The CDR3 bases are TGTGCCATCAGAGGGACAGGGGAAGATACGCAGTATTTT.

The chain is built from TRBV29-1 and TRBJ1-2, with 7 bases fitting TRBD1. The CDR3 extends over 13 amino acids. Per the germline V gene, CDR1 is SQVTM and CDR2 is ANQGSEA. With 7 bases clipped from V and 6 bases from J, the junction kept 11 bases outside the gene matches. CDR3 nucleotides: TGCAGCGGCGAGGCAGGGGGTAAGGATGGCTACACCTTC. It yields the protein CSGEAGGKDGYTF. The entire variable domain, with the rest obtained from reference TRBV29-1 and TRBJ1-2, is as follows: SAVISQKPSRDICQRGTSLTIQCQVDSQVTMMFWYRQQPGQSLTLIATANQGSEATYESGFVIDKFPISRPNLTFSTLTVSNMSPEDSSIYLCSGEAGGKDGYTFGSGTRLTVV.